This note documents a single TCR beta chain sequence. The antigen it binds to is not known. Per-base qualities were not stored, and no clone one base away is much larger. From each donor, a single peripheral blood sample of 90 to 150 mL on average was drawn into heparinised tubes. Naive, central memory, regulatory and stem cell-like memory CD4+ T cells were sorted on a BD FACSAria II using a panel including CD45RO, CCR7, CD25, CD127, CD95 and CD27. A purity above 95% was achieved for all sorted populations. PBMCs were isolated right away by Lymphoprep density gradient centrifugation and were stained directly, without culture. To minimize batch effects, samples were stained and sorted in pairs, one healthy donor with one patient per experiment. The CDR3 measures 15 amino acids from cysteine to phenylalanine. Here the CDR3 DNA is all that survives: 45 bases in frame from base 1. Reading the germline V gene (reference sequence) gives CDR1 LNHDA and CDR2 SQIVND. Compared with germline, V lacks 7 bases and J lacks 0 bases; bases without a gene match: 6.

The record originates from a study of beta chain features in type 1 diabetes (dated by TCRdb to 2017 to 2018). Concerning the study at large: Mean age, gender distribution, total cell number and subset yield did not differ between patients and healthy donors. A total of about 110,000,000 sorted cells were examined across all samples, and a strong correlation was observed between cell number per subset and RNA yield. In the study, recently diagnosed type 1 diabetes patients and matched healthy donors were compared on the TCRB repertoires of their sorted circulating CD4+ T cell subsets. Regulatory and stem cell-like memory subsets were obtained from only 8 patients and about 8 healthy donors, while naive and central memory subsets were obtained from all 30 or so donors. Overall study results and their limits: The naive, central memory and regulatory TCRB repertoires appeared to resemble one another more closely among patients than among healthy donors. Patients with type 1 diabetes made fewer insertions and deleted more nucleotides at VDJ recombination sites, implying thymic rearrangement abnormalities. HLA sub-analyses involved small numbers of individuals, so any influence of HLA type on TCRB rearrangement remained unresolved. Because cDNA was sequenced instead of genomic DNA, highly expressing activated cells could be over-represented, though the groups showed no difference in activation or CD3 levels. A moderate but significant shortening of TCRB CDR3 length was observed in type 1 diabetes patients in all four CD4+ subsets. PCR might favor shorter templates, but patient and control samples were amplified and corrected together, so any skew would affect both groups equally.

All of the isolated RNA was reverse transcribed with the High Capacity cDNA Reverse Transcription Kit, so expressed TCRB transcripts were sequenced. Deep immunoSEQ sequencing was applied to naive, central memory and regulatory T cell samples, giving an average of around 4 million total reads per sample. After sorted cells were lysed in RLT buffer, RNA was extracted with DNase-treated RNeasy Micro or Mini kits, with the choice depending on cell number. Each cell subset was processed on its own to prevent cross-contamination, while patient and healthy donor samples were processed together. TCRB sequences were amplified from cDNA with the immunoSEQ multiplex PCR, producing 87-bp fragments spanning the CDR3 region. Sequencing of the amplicons was performed on the Illumina HiSeq platform. Under the source paper's analysis protocol: PCR bias was corrected computationally using synthetic template baselines, and reads within Hamming distance 2 were collapsed, with unmergeable singletons discarded. Reads were aligned against IMGT so that V, D and J genes, CDR3 length and insertions or deletions at six rearrangement sites could be assigned. Within each subset, clonotype counts were normalized to sorted cell number, and only after that were true diversity and Gini coefficients computed with the tcR R package. The overlap coefficient, calculated on TCRB nucleotide sequences, was used to quantify repertoire sharing. TCRdb holds this immuneACCESS table with in-frame rearrangements only. Some clones are missing; in checked studies, unresolved V genes explain under half, and the rest has no known cause. V, J and clone size derive from that table, while D and trimming were established from the DNA sequence. The sample table contains roughly 150,000 clones; only one count was recorded for 10% to 13% of them. The top ten clonotypes cover less than 0.5% of the sample.

Specimen: central memory CD4+ T cells from blood. The receptor's source is a man aged 25 to 45 with type 1 diabetes. The chain joins TRBV19 to TRBJ1-1, and TRBD1 matches 9 of the central bases. The DNA is as follows: TGTGCCAGTACACAGGGGGCCCAGATGAACACTGAAGCTTTCTTT. Translated, it reads CASTQGAQMNTEAFF.